This T cell receptor (beta chain) appears in the sequencing data of a study of blood T cell repertoires in COVID-19. Repertoires were generated with immunoSEQ multiplex PCR, while TCRdb's copy carries only in-frame clones and drops some. The table lists around 100,000 clones, around 90% of them singletons. V lost 2 bases to trimming and J lost 11 bases, with 15 bases between them. CDR1 MNHEY and CDR2 SVGAGI come from the germline V gene. This CDR3 is 13 amino acids long. The V call is TRBV6-5, the J call TRBJ1-1; D gene ambiguous. The source is a middle-aged man with acute or convalescent COVID-19. The sample was peripheral blood. In nucleotides, the CDR3 is TGTGCCAGCAGTTACCCAGGAGGTGTACGCGCTTTCTTT. It specifies CASSYPGGVRAFF.